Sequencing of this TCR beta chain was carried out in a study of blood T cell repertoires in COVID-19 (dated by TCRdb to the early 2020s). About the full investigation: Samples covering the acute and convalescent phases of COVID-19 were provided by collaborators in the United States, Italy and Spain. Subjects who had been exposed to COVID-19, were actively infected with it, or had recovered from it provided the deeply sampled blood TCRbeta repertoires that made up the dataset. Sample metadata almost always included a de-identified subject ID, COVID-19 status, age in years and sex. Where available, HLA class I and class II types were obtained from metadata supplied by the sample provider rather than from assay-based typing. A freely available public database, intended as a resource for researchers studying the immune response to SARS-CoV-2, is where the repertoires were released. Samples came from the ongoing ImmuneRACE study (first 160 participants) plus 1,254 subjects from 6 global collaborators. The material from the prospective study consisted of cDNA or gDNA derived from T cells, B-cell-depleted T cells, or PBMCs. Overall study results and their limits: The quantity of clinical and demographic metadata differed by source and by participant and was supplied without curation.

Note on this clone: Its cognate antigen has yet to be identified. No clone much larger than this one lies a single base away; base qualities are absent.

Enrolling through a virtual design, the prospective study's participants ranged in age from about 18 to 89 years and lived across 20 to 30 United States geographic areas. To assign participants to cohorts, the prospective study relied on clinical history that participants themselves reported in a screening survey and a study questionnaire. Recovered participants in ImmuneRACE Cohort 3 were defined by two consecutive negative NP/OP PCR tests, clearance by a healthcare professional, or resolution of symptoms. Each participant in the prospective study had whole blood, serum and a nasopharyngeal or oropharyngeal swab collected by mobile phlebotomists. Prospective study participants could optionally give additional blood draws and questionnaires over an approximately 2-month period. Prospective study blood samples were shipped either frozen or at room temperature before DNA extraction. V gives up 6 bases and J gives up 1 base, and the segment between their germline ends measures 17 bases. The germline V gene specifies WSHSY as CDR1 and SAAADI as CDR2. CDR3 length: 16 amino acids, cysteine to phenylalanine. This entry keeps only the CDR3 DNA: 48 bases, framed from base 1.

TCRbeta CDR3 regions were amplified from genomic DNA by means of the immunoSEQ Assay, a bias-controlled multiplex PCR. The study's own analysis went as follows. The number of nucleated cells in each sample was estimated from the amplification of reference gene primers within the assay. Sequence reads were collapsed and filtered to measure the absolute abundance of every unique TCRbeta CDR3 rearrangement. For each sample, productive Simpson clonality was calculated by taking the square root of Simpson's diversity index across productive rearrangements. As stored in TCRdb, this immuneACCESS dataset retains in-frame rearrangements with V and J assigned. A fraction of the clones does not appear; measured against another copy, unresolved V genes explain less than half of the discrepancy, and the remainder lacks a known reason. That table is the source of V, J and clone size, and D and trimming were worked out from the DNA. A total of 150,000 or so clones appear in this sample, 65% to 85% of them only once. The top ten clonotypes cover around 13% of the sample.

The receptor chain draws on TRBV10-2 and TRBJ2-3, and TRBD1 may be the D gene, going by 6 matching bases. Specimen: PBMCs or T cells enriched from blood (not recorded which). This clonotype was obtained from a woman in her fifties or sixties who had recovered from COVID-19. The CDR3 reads CASSSHGQLGTDTQYF. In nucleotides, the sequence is TGCGCCAGCAGCTCACACGGACAGCTAGGCACAGATACGCAGTATTTT.